The 31 T cell receptor beta chains reported below all come from one sample, sequenced in a study of T cells after yellow fever vaccination. MiXCR, run by TCRdb on the 5' RACE reads, gives a single entry per CDR3 protein. The data show around 140,000 distinct CDR3 sequences, under 7% seen once. The source material was CD4+ T cells sorted from PBMCs, sampled 10 days after the yellow fever booster vaccination. The receptor source for this set is a man aged 25-40 years who received the YFV17D yellow fever vaccine.

In its sample, this clonotype was seen many times. V usage is TRBV25-1 and J usage is TRBJ2-7; D is ambiguous. CDR1 MGHDK and CDR2 SYGVNS come from the germline V gene. The V and J ends lost 4 bases and 3 bases respectively, with 1 base between them. This CDR3 spans 10 amino acids. CDR3 coding DNA: TGTGCCAGCAGTGGCTACGAGCAGTACTTC. It is translated as CASSGYEQYF.

This clonotype was recorded a few times. V and J are TRBV3-1 and TRBJ2-5; D not certain. Trimming stripped 11 bases from V and 2 bases from J, with 9 bases between. The CDR3 runs to 11 residues. Germline V gene sequence: CDR1 LGHDT, CDR2 YNNKEL (reference sequence). CDR3 residues: CARGLQETQYF. In DNA, the CDR3 is TGTGCCCGTGGTTTGCAAGAGACCCAGTACTTC.

This clonotype was detected only a few times. The rearrangement joins TRBV30 to TRBJ2-7, with D unclear. CDR3 length: 13 residues. Trimming stripped 3 bases from V and 3 bases from J, with 12 bases between. Germline V lookup: CDR1 GTSNPN, CDR2 SVGIG (reference sequence). In DNA form, the CDR3 reads TGTGCCTGGAGCGACCTGACCTTCTACGAGCAGTACTTC. Protein sequence: CAWSDLTFYEQYF.

This clonotype was observed at least ten times. This rearrangement joins TRBV24-1 to TRBJ2-1, with 9 bases aligning to TRBD2. In germline, CDR1 is KGHDR, CDR2 SFDVKD. The ends lost 3 bases at V and 9 bases at J; junction bases unmatched: 11. The CDR3 is made up of 16 amino acids. CDR3: CATSDPGTSLAGEQFF. CDR3 in DNA: TGTGCCACCAGTGATCCCGGGACTAGCCTCGCGGGTGAGCAGTTCTTC.

At least ten counts were recorded for this clonotype. This rearrangement joins TRBV21-1 to TRBJ1-3; the table assigns TRBD1, which was not confirmed against the DNA. TRBV21-1 is a pseudogene. This CDR3 contains 15 residues. This CDR3 is CASSKEGDTGNTIYF. DNA for the CDR3: TGTGCCAGCAGCAAAGAGGGGGACACAGGAAACACCATATATTTT.

This clonotype was seen many times. This chain joins TRBV3-1 and TRBJ1-5; D unresolved. Between the trimmed V and J ends, which lost 4 bases and 5 bases, there was a span of 12 bases. Germline lookup yields CDR1 LGHDT and CDR2 YNNKEL (reference sequence). CDR3 length equals 14 residues. CDR3 coding DNA: TGTGCCAGCAGCCCCCGACAATCTCATCAGCCCCAGCATTTT. This sequence encodes CASSPRQSHQPQHF.

In its sample, this clonotype was seen many times. This chain uses TRBV24-1 with TRBJ2-3; 11 bases agree with TRBD2. V gave up 3 bases and J gave up 4 bases; unmatched junction bases: 5. CDR1 is KGHDR, CDR2 SFDVKD, per germline. The CDR3 is made up of 16 amino acids. The CDR3 coding sequence is TGTGCCACCAGTGATCCGACTAGCGGGAAGCCAGATACGCAGTATTTT. Translated: CATSDPTSGKPDTQYF.

A few counts support this clonotype. This chain uses TRBV5-1 with TRBJ2-1; possibly TRBD2 for D (7 bases). The CDR3 has 16 amino acids. CDR1 and CDR2 from the germline V gene are SGHRS and YFSETQ. V shed 3 bases and J shed 7 bases, with 20 bases lying between them. The CDR3 is CASSSWTRGGANEQFF. DNA for the CDR3: TGCGCCAGCAGCTCCTGGACTAGGGGGGGTGCGAATGAGCAGTTCTTC.

This clonotype was counted between two and nine times. The J gene is TRBJ2-6, the V gene TRBV14, with a tentative D call TRBD1 (5 bases). The ends were cut back, 1 base at V and 2 bases at J, with 6 bases in the middle. Germline V gives CDR1 SGHDN, CDR2 FVKESK. The CDR3 sequence is 15 residues long. CDR3 in amino acids: CASSQAGPGANVLTF. The CDR3 DNA reads as TGTGCCAGCAGCCAAGCAGGGCCTGGGGCCAACGTCCTGACTTTC.

This clonotype was detected many times. This sequence joins TRBV20-1 and TRBJ2-1, with 8 bases matching TRBD2. CDR3 length: 12 amino acids. Germline CDR1 is DFQATT and CDR2 is SNEGSKA (reference sequence). V was clipped by 5 bases and J by 9 bases; unmatched bases: 6. Here the CDR3 reads CSAVAGMGEQFF. DNA for the CDR3: TGCAGTGCTGTAGCGGGAATGGGTGAGCAGTTCTTC.

Many counts were recorded for this clonotype. The chain uses TRBV6-6 and TRBJ2-7, with D unclear. Deletions cut 0 bases from V and 4 bases from J, with 4 bases between. This CDR3 has 12 amino acids. Germline CDR1 reads MNHNY; CDR2 reads SVGAGI (reference sequence). The DNA of the CDR3 is TGTGCCAGCAGTTACTCGGTTTACGAGCAGTACTTC. Translation: CASSYSVYEQYF.

The sample holds many counts of this clonotype. The chain employs TRBV14 and TRBJ2-1; 9 bases line up with TRBD2. The V and J ends lost 3 bases and 7 bases, in that order; junction bases with no gene match: 7. This CDR3 spans 15 amino acids. Germline V gene data show CDR1 as SGHDN and CDR2 as FVKESK. The CDR3 sequence: CASSHPGLAFNEQFF. The CDR3 DNA reads as TGTGCCAGCAGCCACCCGGGACTAGCTTTTAATGAGCAGTTCTTC. The full variable domain, completed using reference TRBV14 and TRBJ2-1, is EAGVTQFPSHSVIEKGQTVTLRCDPISGHDNLYWYRRVMGKEIKFLLHFVKESKQDESGMPNNRFLAERTGGTYSTLKVQPAELEDSGVYFCASSHPGLAFNEQFFGPGTRLTVL.

In this sample, this clonotype turned up many times. The chain joins TRBV5-1 to TRBJ2-3; maybe TRBD2 (6 bases). The CDR3 has 14 residues. The V gene lost 2 bases and the J gene lost 1 base, with 8 bases spanning the gap. CDR1 is SGHRS, CDR2 YFSETQ, per germline. CDR3: CASSFGGRTDTQYF. The CDR3 DNA reads as TGCGCCAGCAGCTTCGGAGGGCGCACAGATACGCAGTATTTT.

This clonotype was counted many times. V usage is TRBV20-1 and J usage is TRBJ2-2; TRBD2 agrees at 10 bases. Germline trimming cut 6 bases from V and 8 bases from J; bases unmatched to any gene: 21. Germline CDR1 and CDR2: DFQATT and SNEGSKA (reference sequence). The CDR3 is made up of 18 amino acids. The CDR3 nucleotides are TGCAGTGCAAGCGGCCCGTCGGCTAGCGGGAGAGGGAAGGGGGAGCTGTTTTTT. It translates to CSASGPSASGRGKGELFF.

This clonotype was recorded at least ten times. The gene calls are TRBV9 and TRBJ2-5; D not certain. Between the trimmed V and J ends, which lost 0 bases and 0 bases, there was a span of 9 bases. Germline values: CDR1 SGDLS, CDR2 YYNGEE. The CDR3 is 15 amino acids. CDR3 region: CASSVAARYQETQYF. For the CDR3, the DNA is TGTGCCAGCAGCGTAGCTGCGAGGTACCAAGAGACCCAGTACTTC.

This clonotype appeared many times. The V gene is TRBV5-8, the J gene TRBJ2-7; TRBD1 matches 8 bases. Germline V CDR1 and CDR2: SGHTS, YDEGEE. With 2 bases clipped from V and 3 bases from J, the junction kept 4 bases outside the gene matches. The CDR3 consists of 14 residues. The CDR3: CASSLSGGFYEQYF. CDR3 DNA sequence: TGTGCCAGCAGCTTATCAGGGGGCTTCTACGAGCAGTACTTC.

This clonotype was seen ten or more times. The chain couples TRBV12-3 or TRBV12-4 to TRBJ2-1, with TRBD2 identical over 10 bases. Trimming at V came to 5 bases and at J to 7 bases, leaving 11 bases not matched to a gene. The CDR3 is made up of 16 amino acids. CDR3 nucleotide sequence: TGTGCCAGCAGTCTCCCCTTAGCGGGGGGCGGGAATGAGCAGTTCTTC. This sequence encodes CASSLPLAGGGNEQFF.

This clonotype has a count of ten or more. The CDR3 nucleotides are TGTGCCAGCAGTGCAATTAGCGGGAGGGCCGTAGATACGCAGTATTTT. Its protein product is CASSAISGRAVDTQYF. The chain combines TRBV9 with TRBJ2-3; 11 bases are a match to TRBD2. Per germline, CDR1 SGDLS and CDR2 YYNGEE. The CDR3 consists of 16 residues. J was trimmed by 5 bases and V by 5 bases; bases with no gene match: 10.

This clonotype was found many times. The genes are TRBV20-1 and TRBJ2-1; no clear D. CDR3 length: 10 residues. V shed 3 bases and J shed 5 bases, with 2 bases lying between them. Germline CDR1 reads DFQATT; CDR2 reads SNEGSKA (reference sequence). CDR3 in amino acids: CSARDNEQFF. In nucleotides, the CDR3 is TGCAGTGCTAGGGACAATGAGCAGTTCTTC.

Many counts were recorded for this clonotype. The chain employs TRBV4-3 and TRBJ2-7; 11 nucleotides match TRBD2. The CDR3 sequence is 17 residues long. Germline lookup yields CDR1 LGHNA and CDR2 YSLEER. The V segment lost 6 bases and the J segment 5 bases; nucleotides outside the gene matches: 15. The CDR3 reads CASSPSLGLAGGDEQYF. The CDR3 nucleotides read TGCGCCAGCAGTCCTTCCCTGGGGCTAGCGGGAGGTGACGAGCAGTACTTC.

In this sample, this clonotype turned up many times. J is TRBJ2-2 and V is TRBV11-2, with 16 bases matching TRBD2. The CDR3 length is 20 residues. Germline loops: CDR1 SGHAT, CDR2 FQNNGV. V shed 3 bases, J shed 4 bases, and the junction held 11 bases outside the gene matches. For the CDR3, the DNA is TGTGCCAGCAGCTTGAAAGCAACCGGGACTAGCGGGAGGGTCACCGGGGAGCTGTTTTTT. This encodes CASSLKATGTSGRVTGELFF.

This clonotype was seen ten or more times. V gene TRBV5-1 combines with J gene TRBJ2-3, with D tentatively TRBD1 (5 bases). The V end lost 0 bases, the J end lost 4 bases, and 12 bases lay between the germline ends. Germline loops: CDR1 SGHRS, CDR2 YFSETQ. This CDR3 has 15 residues. This CDR3 is CASSLETGASDTQYF. The CDR3, as DNA: TGCGCCAGCAGCTTGGAAACAGGAGCATCAGATACGCAGTATTTT. Filled out from reference TRBV5-1 and TRBJ2-3, the complete variable domain reads KAGVTQTPRYLIKTRGQQVTLSCSPISGHRSVSWYQQTPGQGLQFLFEYFSETQRNKGNFPGRFSGRQFSNSRSEMNVSTLELGDSALYLCASSLETGASDTQYFGPGTRLTVL.

This clonotype was counted at least ten times. V usage is TRBV2 and J usage is TRBJ2-7, with 7 positions matching TRBD1. V shed 2 bases, J shed 3 bases, and the junction held 4 bases outside the gene matches. The CDR3 has 14 residues. Germline V CDR1 and CDR2: SNHLY, FYNNEI. This chain's CDR3 is CASSEQGESYEQYF. CDR3 nucleotide sequence: TGTGCCAGCAGTGAACAGGGGGAAAGCTACGAGCAGTACTTC.

Many counts were recorded for this clonotype. V and J are TRBV15 and TRBJ2-7; D is unclear. The V end lost 3 bases, the J end lost 6 bases, and 15 bases lay between the germline ends. The CDR3 length is 14 residues. Germline values: CDR1 LNHNV, CDR2 YYDKDF (reference sequence). CDR3 bases: TGTGCCACCAGCAGTTTAAGTGGAGCCCGCGAGCAGTACTTC. This translates into CATSSLSGAREQYF.

This clonotype was counted ten times or more. This chain connects TRBV15 to TRBJ2-7; no firm D call. In germline, CDR1 is LNHNV, CDR2 YYDKDF (reference sequence). The CDR3 spans 15 residues. Trimming removed 1 base at V and 7 bases at J, with 17 bases between. DNA for the CDR3: TGTGCCACCAGCAGAGTACTGATAAAAGGCGGAGAGCAGTACTTC. Residues: CATSRVLIKGGEQYF.

This clonotype showed up many times. V is TRBV20-1 and J is TRBJ1-1, with D unresolved. Trimming took 4 bases from V and 1 from J, leaving 7 bases between them. Germline CDR1 DFQATT, CDR2 SNEGSKA (reference sequence). The length of the CDR3 is 12 residues. The CDR3: CSAKFRNTEAFF. The CDR3 nucleotides are TGCAGTGCTAAGTTCCGGAACACTGAAGCTTTCTTT.

This clonotype was counted at least ten times. The rearrangement links TRBV18 to TRBJ2-4, with TRBD2 matching 11 bases. Germline V CDR1 and CDR2: KGHSH, LQKENI. Losses at the gene ends were 3 bases for V and 7 bases for J; bases not matched to a gene: 8. The CDR3 spans 16 residues. Written as DNA, the CDR3 is TGTGCCAGCTCACCCGACGCCCGGACTAGCGGGAACATTCAGTACTTC. Protein sequence: CASSPDARTSGNIQYF.

This clonotype was detected ten times or more. The chain employs TRBV7-2 and TRBJ2-5, with a tentative D call TRBD2 (6 bases). Deletions cut 1 base from V and 5 bases from J, with 14 bases between. Germline loops: CDR1 SGHTA, CDR2 FQGNSA. The CDR3 extends over 15 amino acids. The CDR3 sequence: CASSLVMGLGETQYF. In DNA, the CDR3 is TGTGCCAGCAGCTTAGTCATGGGACTGGGGGAGACCCAGTACTTC.

The table lists this clonotype with many counts. The chain links TRBV10-1 to TRBJ2-1; a possible D gene is TRBD1 (6 bases). The CDR3 loop spans 16 amino acids. Germline loops: CDR1 WNHNN, CDR2 SYGVQD (reference sequence). Trimming stripped 5 bases from V and 0 bases from J, with 14 bases between. The CDR3 DNA sequence: TGCGCCAGCAGTAAACCCGGGACATTCTCCTACAATGAGCAGTTCTTC. It yields the protein CASSKPGTFSYNEQFF.

This sequence joins TRBV5-4 and TRBJ2-1, with TRBD2 matching 10 bases. The CDR3 spans 16 residues. With 3 bases clipped from V and 1 base from J, the junction kept 4 bases outside the gene matches. The germline V gene has CDR1 SGHNT and CDR2 YYREEE (reference sequence). In DNA, the CDR3 is TGTGCCAGCAGCTCCGGGACTAGCGTATCCTACAATGAGCAGTTCTTC. Translating it yields CASSSGTSVSYNEQFF.

This clonotype was picked up many times. V usage is TRBV11-2 and J usage is TRBJ2-3, with 10 bases lining up with TRBD2. Germline V gives CDR1 SGHAT, CDR2 FQNNGV. The CDR3 spans 15 residues. With V trimmed by 5 bases and J by 5 bases, 7 bases remained unmatched. CDR3 amino acids: CASSLGLATEDTQYF. The CDR3 nucleotides are TGTGCCAGCAGCCTGGGACTAGCGACCGAAGATACGCAGTATTTT.